This T cell receptor beta chain was sequenced in a study of cytotoxic CD8 clonotypes in ibrutinib-treated CLL. Whole-study results and caveats: There were few public clonotypes, and on treatment they contracted or stayed stable. Clonality (at baseline) was higher than in age-matched healthy donors and tracked circulating CD8+ T-cell counts.

Points on this clone: The antigen remains undetermined.

The CDR3 has 16 amino acids. V lost 4 bases, J lost 8 bases, and 6 bases stayed unmatched. CDR1 is LGHNA and CDR2 is YNFKEQ in the germline V gene. Generated by immunoSEQ multiplex PCR, the TCRdb table keeps only in-frame clones and is missing some. Of about 39,000 clones in the sample, around 63% were seen once. The rearrangement links TRBV4-2 to TRBJ2-4; 15 bases map to TRBD2. This specimen consisted of PBMCs, obtained at disease progression, from a patient treated with ibrutinib. This sequence originates from a human donor with chronic lymphocytic leukemia. The CDR3 spells CASSLGLAGGRDIQYF. The CDR3 DNA reads TGTGCCAGCAGCCTCGGACTAGCGGGAGGGCGGGACATTCAGTACTTC.